The 27 T cell receptor beta chains presented below share a single source sample, sequenced in a study of blood T cell repertoires in COVID-19. Profiled with immunoSEQ multiplex PCR; TCRdb holds only in-frame clones, not every one. The data contain 93,000 or so clones, over 75% of them singletons. Sample: peripheral blood. The origin of the receptors is a human donor in a cohort sampled during active or convalescent COVID-19.

This clone was detected only a few times. V is TRBV7-2 and J is TRBJ2-2; 10 positions match TRBD2. This CDR3 has 15 residues. V shed 5 bases and J 4 bases; nucleotides not matched to a gene: 4. The germline V gene encodes CDR1 SGHTA and CDR2 FQGNSA. CDR3 coding DNA: TGTGCCAGCAGCCCCGGGACTAGCGTCACCGGGGAGCTGTTTTTT. Translating it yields CASSPGTSVTGELFF.

This sequence joins TRBV5-1 and TRBJ1-5, with D uncertain. Germline V gene lookup returns CDR1 SGHRS and CDR2 YFSETQ. The CDR3 is 13 residues long. V was pared by 0 bases and J by 7 bases, with 8 bases between. The CDR3: CASSLGAGQPQHF. Written as DNA, the CDR3 is TGCGCCAGCAGCTTGGGGGCTGGGCAGCCCCAGCATTTT.

The table lists this clone with a few counts. The rearrangement links TRBV19 to TRBJ2-1; 16 bases line up with TRBD2. The CDR3 has 15 amino acids. Germline V lookup: CDR1 LNHDA, CDR2 SQIVND (reference sequence). Trimming cost V 5 bases and J 9 bases; bases outside gene matches: 4. CDR3 amino acids: CASSPGLAGGREQFF. In DNA form, the CDR3 reads TGTGCCAGTAGTCCGGGACTAGCGGGGGGGCGTGAGCAGTTCTTC.

The CDR3 sequence is CAWSLGRNTGELFF. The CDR3, as DNA: TGTGCCTGGAGTCTGGGGCGTAACACCGGGGAGCTGTTTTTT. V and J are TRBV30 and TRBJ2-2; a possible D gene is TRBD1 (5 bases). This CDR3 contains 14 residues. Between the trimmed V and J ends, which lost 2 bases and 2 bases, there was a span of 9 bases. Looked up from germline, CDR1 is GTSNPN and CDR2 is SVGIG (reference sequence).

Note on this clone: Other DNA sequences in the same sample also yield this CDR3. This chain joins TRBV19 and TRBJ1-1, with TRBD1 as a possible D gene (5 bases). V was cut by 6 bases and J by 1 base, with 9 bases left in between. Germline V gene lookup returns CDR1 LNHDA and CDR2 SQIVND (reference sequence). The CDR3 covers 13 residues. CDR3 nucleotide sequence: TGTGCCAGTAGCTCCACAGGGAACACTGAAGCTTTCTTT. Its protein product is CASSSTGNTEAFF. The whole variable domain, filled in from reference TRBV19 and TRBJ1-1, reads DGGITQSPKYLFRKEGQNVTLSCEQNLNHDAMYWYRQDPGQGLRLIYYSQIVNDFQKGDIAEGYSVSREKKESFPLTVTSAQKNPTAFYLCASSSTGNTEAFFGQGTRLTVV.

This rearrangement joins TRBV18 to TRBJ2-6; D is unresolved. The V end lost 2 bases, the J end lost 1 base, and 6 bases lay between the germline ends. Germline V gene lookup returns CDR1 KGHSH and CDR2 LQKENI. The CDR3 spans 15 residues. The CDR3 coding sequence is TGTGCCAGCTCACCAGACATATCTGGGGCCAACGTCCTGACTTTC. It is translated as CASSPDISGANVLTF.

This chain connects TRBV5-5 to TRBJ2-7, with 9 bases identical to TRBD1. V shed 4 bases and J 5 bases; nucleotides not matched to a gene: 4. There are 13 residues in the CDR3. Per the germline V gene, CDR1 is SGHKS and CDR2 is YYEKEE (reference sequence). The chain's CDR3 is CASSVDRGNEQYF. The CDR3, as DNA: TGTGCCAGCAGCGTCGACAGGGGGAACGAGCAGTACTTC.

The rearrangement links TRBV27 to TRBJ2-7; 8 positions match TRBD1. The V gene's germline CDR1 is MNHEY and CDR2 SMNVEV (reference sequence). The CDR3 covers 14 residues. Trimming cost V 5 bases and J 6 bases; bases outside gene matches: 9. CDR3 nucleotides: TGTGCCAGCAGTCCGTACAGGGGGGTGGGCGAGCAGTACTTC. Its translation: CASSPYRGVGEQYF.

The chain recombines TRBV7-3 with TRBJ1-1; D call uncertain. This CDR3 is 16 amino acids long. The ends were cut back, 5 bases at V and 5 bases at J, with 21 bases in the middle. Germline V gives CDR1 SGHTA, CDR2 FQGTGA. CDR3 nucleotides: TGTGCCAGCAGCCCCGCGGATTCGGGGTTGGGGACTGAAGCTTTCTTT. This translates into CASSPADSGLGTEAFF.

The chain couples TRBV10-1 to TRBJ1-5; D call uncertain. From germline, CDR1 is WNHNN and CDR2 SYGVQD (reference sequence). This CDR3 is 14 amino acids long. V was shortened by 0 bases and J by 3 bases, with 6 bases between the two germline ends. CDR3 protein: CASSESIPNQPQHF. The CDR3 nucleotides read TGCGCCAGCAGTGAGTCCATCCCCAATCAGCCCCAGCATTTT.

The chain combines TRBV27 with TRBJ1-5; possibly TRBD1 for D (6 bases). From germline, CDR1 is MNHEY and CDR2 SMNVEV (reference sequence). Trimming shortened V by 6 bases and J by 7 bases, and 13 bases separated the two germline ends. CDR3 length equals 13 residues. The CDR3 region is CASSSGAEQPQHF. The DNA for the CDR3 is TGTGCCAGCAGCTCAGGGGCAGAGCAGCCCCAGCATTTT.

V usage is TRBV3-1 (or the pseudogene TRBV3-2) and J usage is TRBJ2-7, with D perhaps matching TRBD2 (5 bases). Trimming took 1 base from V and 7 from J, leaving 14 bases between them. Germline CDR1 and CDR2: LGHDT and YNNKEL (reference sequence). The CDR3 has 14 amino acids. CDR3 nucleotide sequence: TGTGCCAGCAGCCAAGCAGCTAGCTATGGGGAGCAGTACTTC. Residues: CASSQAASYGEQYF.

This CDR3 is CAWSPPVTPGYTF. As DNA, the CDR3 is TGTGCCTGGAGTCCTCCGGTAACCCCTGGCTACACCTTC. The chain is built from TRBV30 and TRBJ1-2; no clear D gene. The ends were cut back, 2 bases at V and 7 bases at J, with 14 bases in the middle. Germline-derived CDR1 and CDR2 are GTSNPN and SVGIG (reference sequence). The CDR3 is 13 residues long. The full variable domain, completed using reference TRBV30 and TRBJ1-2, is SQTIHQWPATLVQPVGSPLSLECTVEGTSNPNLYWYRQAAGRGLQLLFYSVGIGQISSEVPQNLSASRPQDRQFILSSKKLLLSDSGFYLCAWSPPVTPGYTFGSGTRLTVV.

The chain is built from TRBV13 and TRBJ1-1; D may be TRBD1 (5 bases). This CDR3 has 15 amino acids. Looked up from germline, CDR1 is PRHDT and CDR2 is FYEKMQ (reference sequence). With 5 bases removed from V and 3 bases from J, the gap between germline ends came to 16 bases. In DNA form, the CDR3 reads TGTGCCAGCAGCCGGCGGGACCGAATAGACACTGAAGCTTTCTTT. Encoded protein: CASSRRDRIDTEAFF. Variable domain in full (rest from reference TRBV13 and TRBJ1-1): AAGVIQSPRHLIKEKRETATLKCYPIPRHDTVYWYQQGPGQDPQFLISFYEKMQSDKGSIPDRFSAQQFSDYHSELNMSSLELGDSALYFCASSRRDRIDTEAFFGQGTRLTVV.

In this sample, this clone is medium-sized. V gene TRBV11-2 combines with J gene TRBJ1-1; 10 bases agree with TRBD1. CDR1 is SGHAT, CDR2 FQNNGV, per germline. V shed 5 bases and J 7 bases; nucleotides not matched to a gene: 7. This CDR3 is 14 amino acids long. The CDR3 here is CASSPWTGGFEAFF. For the CDR3, the DNA is TGTGCCAGCAGCCCATGGACAGGGGGTTTTGAAGCTTTCTTT.

The J gene is TRBJ1-1, the V gene TRBV4-2; D call uncertain. Between the trimmed V and J ends, which lost 0 bases and 8 bases, there was a span of 16 bases. CDR1 is LGHNA, CDR2 YNFKEQ, per germline. The CDR3 sequence is 15 residues long. CDR3 residues: CASSQERAMGREAFF. In DNA, the CDR3 is TGTGCCAGCAGCCAAGAAAGGGCAATGGGGAGGGAAGCTTTCTTT.

J is TRBJ2-5 and V is TRBV28; D is unclear. The CDR3 extends over 14 amino acids. Trimming took 3 bases from V and 4 from J, leaving 12 bases between them. From germline, CDR1 is MDHEN and CDR2 SYDVKM. The DNA for the CDR3 is TGTGCCAGCAGTTTTCCCCTTCGAGGAGAGACCCAGTACTTC. This gives the protein CASSFPLRGETQYF.

The genes are TRBV25-1 and TRBJ2-5; D is ambiguous. V gave up 6 bases and J gave up 5 bases, with 13 bases separating them. There are 13 residues in the CDR3. Germline CDR1 is MGHDK and CDR2 is SYGVNS. Here the CDR3 reads CASRSTPWETQYF. The CDR3, as DNA: TGTGCCAGCAGATCGACACCTTGGGAGACCCAGTACTTC.

This rearrangement joins TRBV3-1 (or the pseudogene TRBV3-2) to TRBJ1-2, with D unclear. This CDR3 has 16 amino acids. The V gene lost 0 bases and the J gene lost 7 bases, with 18 bases spanning the gap. The germline V gene encodes CDR1 LGHDT and CDR2 YNNKEL (reference sequence). DNA for the CDR3: TGTGCCAGCAGCCAAGAGTGGAACGAGGGATACGGTGGCTACACCTTC. Amino acids: CASSQEWNEGYGGYTF.

V gene TRBV7-9 combines with J gene TRBJ2-1; D is ambiguous. This CDR3 has 16 amino acids. The germline V and J ends were trimmed by 4 bases and 4 bases, with 17 bases remaining between them. Germline CDR1 and CDR2: SEHNR and FQNEAQ (reference sequence). Here the CDR3 reads CASSSSPDSYYNEQFF. The CDR3 DNA is TGTGCCAGCAGCTCCAGCCCCGATAGCTATTACAATGAGCAGTTCTTC.

The J gene is TRBJ1-6, the V gene TRBV11-3, with D unclear. Germline V gene sequence: CDR1 SGHNT, CDR2 YENEEA. Deletions cut 3 bases from V and 7 bases from J, with 10 bases between. The CDR3 spans 14 residues. In nucleotides, the CDR3 is TGTGCCAGCAGCTTGAGAACAGCCAATTCACCCCTCCACTTT. This encodes CASSLRTANSPLHF.

The genes are TRBV6-5 and TRBJ1-5; D perhaps matches TRBD1 (5 bases). The germline V gene has CDR1 MNHEY and CDR2 SVGAGI. The CDR3 consists of 15 residues. The V end was cut by 4 bases, the J end by 8 bases, with 18 bases between. As DNA, the CDR3 is TGTGCCAGCAGTTCCTCAGGGCGACGGGGGGAGCCCCAGCATTTT. Translation gives CASSSSGRRGEPQHF.

This sequence joins TRBV19 and TRBJ2-1, with D possibly TRBD1 on 6 matching bases. The CDR3 length is 12 residues. In germline, CDR1 is LNHDA, CDR2 SQIVND (reference sequence). Trimming removed 4 bases from V and 8 bases from J, with 9 bases in between. CDR3 coding DNA: TGTGCCAGTAGTACACCAGGGGATGAGCAGTTCTTC. The encoded protein is CASSTPGDEQFF.

This clone has only a few counts. This chain joins TRBV4-1 and TRBJ2-7; D is uncertain. With 0 bases removed from V and 3 bases from J, the gap between germline ends came to 9 bases. The CDR3 extends over 14 amino acids. Germline V gene sequence: CDR1 MGHRA, CDR2 YSYEKL. The DNA of the CDR3 is TGCGCCAGCAGCCAAGAAATGGCAGTCTACGAGCAGTACTTC. Amino acids: CASSQEMAVYEQYF.

This sequence joins TRBV18 and TRBJ2-1; 10 positions match TRBD2. J lost 6 bases, V lost 6 bases, and 5 bases had no gene match. This CDR3 has 14 amino acids. CDR1 is KGHSH, CDR2 LQKENI, per germline. CDR3 amino acids: CASSSSSGGNEQFF. CDR3 bases: TGTGCCAGCTCCAGTTCTAGCGGGGGCAATGAGCAGTTCTTC.

There are a few counts of this clone. This chain connects TRBV9 to TRBJ2-3, with TRBD1 matching 7 bases. This CDR3 is built from 15 residues. Germline CDR1 SGDLS, CDR2 YYNGEE. The J segment lost 1 base and the V segment lost 3 bases, leaving 5 bases of the junction unmatched. The CDR3 DNA follows: TGTGCCAGCAGCGGCCGGGACAGTGGCACAGATACGCAGTATTTT. Its protein product is CASSGRDSGTDTQYF.

V and J are TRBV7-3 and TRBJ1-6; D is possibly TRBD1 (6 bases). V was trimmed by 3 bases and J by 4 bases, leaving 10 bases between them. The CDR3 covers 15 residues. Germline V gives CDR1 SGHTA, CDR2 FQGTGA. The CDR3 here is CASSLTGGYNSPLHF. The CDR3 bases are TGTGCCAGCAGCTTGACAGGCGGTTATAATTCACCCCTCCACTTT.